This T cell receptor (beta chain) was sequenced in a study of T-cell reconstitution after alpha-beta-depleted transplantation in children listed by TCRdb under 2016. Study-wide context: The study quantitatively tracked T-cell immune reconstitution after TCRalphabeta/CD19-depleted allogeneic hematopoietic cell transplantation in children using TCR repertoire profiling.

The treatment or condition label, read with the paper, signifies: allogeneic hematopoietic cell transplantation with graft depleted of TCRalphabeta T cells and CD19 B cells. The children who served as transplant recipients had been given grafts of TCRalphabeta/CD19-depleted allogeneic hematopoietic cells. What the study reported, not specific to this receptor: The apparently early alphabetaT-cell count recovery about two months after transplant was reportedly dependent on only several hundred rapidly expanded clones derived from non-depleted graft cells. Hyperexpanded clone frequencies declined over subsequent months; after one year, T-cell counts and TCRbeta diversity were mostly attributed to newly produced T cells. In some patients, high TCRbeta diversity at day 60 was attributed to recipient T cells and intrathymic progenitors that had survived conditioning.

Libraries were prepared through PCR. Sequencing relied on an Illumina HiSeq 2500. To normalize quantification of the TCRbeta repertoire, the TCR libraries were built with molecular barcoding that relied on unique molecular identifiers. In-frame beta chains were kept once TCRdb had trimmed the public reads at Q25 with fastp and called clones with MiXCR. CDR3 protein sequences are deduplicated, and each keeps its most common genes and DNA. The sample has about 590,000 distinct CDR3 sequences on record, 10% to 15% of them singletons. The ten largest clones take up around 2% of the sample. V is clipped by 5 bases and J by 4 bases, and the sequence between their germline boundaries is 17 bases long. The CDR3 sequence holds 15 residues, the cysteine and phenylalanine included. Kept here is only the CDR3 DNA, which spans 45 bases and is read in frame from base 1. In the germline V gene (reference sequence), CDR1 corresponds to LNHDA and CDR2 to SQIVND.

Points on this clonotype: What this receptor recognizes is not known. No base quality values were provided; no much bigger clone lies one nucleotide off.

This chain is built from TRBV19 and TRBJ1-1, and possibly TRBD1, on 6 matching bases. The receptor was isolated from a male patient younger than 18 who had a stem cell transplant for acute myeloid leukemia, so the T cells may come from the graft donor. Sequenced material: PBMCs, mostly from graft donor cells, taken 360 days after TCRalphabeta/CD19-depleted stem cell transplant. The CDR3 in this case is CASSARGTGSTEAFF. The nucleotides are TGTGCCAGTAGTGCCAGGGGAACAGGGAGCACTGAAGCTTTCTTT. Beyond the CDR3, the reference TRBV19 and TRBJ1-1 genes provide the residues; the full variable domain reads: DGGITQSPKYLFRKEGQNVTLSCEQNLNHDAMYWYRQDPGQGLRLIYYSQIVNDFQKGDIAEGYSVSREKKESFPLTVTSAQKNPTAFYLCASSARGTGSTEAFFGQGTRLTVV.